The rows below give T cell receptor beta chains drawn from one sample of a study of T cells in Graves' hyperthyroidism and ophthalmopathy. In TCRdb, the multiplex PCR reads were re-called with MiXCR into one record per CDR3 protein. The table lists about 500,000 distinct CDR3 sequences, about an eighth of them singletons. The sequenced sample was blood. These TCRs come from a woman aged 18 to 35 with Graves' hyperthyroidism. The CDR3 runs from the conserved cysteine through the conserved F or W. D genes are given only for firm matches. Expanded clones get a size class; other rows say once, few or many, or leave the size out.

j_call	cdr3_length	v_call	clone_size	d_call	cdr3_aa	cdr3_nt
TRBJ1-3	16	TRBV9	many	NA	CASSRKDGSSGNTIYF	TGTGCCAGCAGCAGAAAAGATGGAAGCTCTGGAAACACCATATATTTT
TRBJ2-1	14	TRBV12-3/TRBV12-4	many	TRBD2	CASSQLAGVNEQFF	TGTGCCAGCAGCCAACTAGCGGGAGTCAATGAGCAGTTCTTC
TRBJ1-4	14	TRBV4-1	few	NA	CASRDTPKKEKLFF	TGCGCCAGTCGAGACACGCCTAAGAAGGAAAAACTGTTTTTT
TRBJ2-7	14	TRBV20-1	many	TRBD2	CSARSGRSGYEQYF	TGCAGTGCTCGTAGCGGGAGATCTGGCTACGAGCAGTACTTC
TRBJ2-3	16	TRBV20-1	few	TRBD2	CSAKVSGLAGTDTQYF	TGCAGTGCTAAGGTCTCAGGACTAGCGGGCACAGATACGCAGTATTTT
TRBJ2-1	17	TRBV4-1	many	TRBD2	CASSQDILAGGYNEQFF	TGCGCCAGCAGCCAAGACATACTAGCGGGAGGGTACAATGAGCAGTTCTTC
TRBJ1-3	18	TRBV6-1	NA	NA	CARFQFGDAGSSGNTIYF	TGTGCCAGGTTCCAATTCGGCGACGCAGGAAGCTCTGGAAACACCATATATTTT
TRBJ2-3	15	TRBV28	many	TRBD1	CASSFSTGGRNTQYF	TGTGCCAGCAGTTTTTCGACAGGGGGCAGAAATACGCAGTATTTT
TRBJ1-5	14	TRBV9	NA	NA	CASSGDPGNQPQHF	TGTGCCAGCAGCGGGGACCCCGGTAATCAGCCCCAGCATTTT
TRBJ2-1	12	TRBV5-1	many	NA	CASSQLGDEQFF	TGCGCCAGCAGTCAACTAGGAGATGAGCAGTTCTTC
TRBJ2-2	15	TRBV2	many	NA	CASSPGHANTGELFF	TGTGCCAGCAGTCCAGGACATGCGAACACCGGGGAGCTGTTTTTT